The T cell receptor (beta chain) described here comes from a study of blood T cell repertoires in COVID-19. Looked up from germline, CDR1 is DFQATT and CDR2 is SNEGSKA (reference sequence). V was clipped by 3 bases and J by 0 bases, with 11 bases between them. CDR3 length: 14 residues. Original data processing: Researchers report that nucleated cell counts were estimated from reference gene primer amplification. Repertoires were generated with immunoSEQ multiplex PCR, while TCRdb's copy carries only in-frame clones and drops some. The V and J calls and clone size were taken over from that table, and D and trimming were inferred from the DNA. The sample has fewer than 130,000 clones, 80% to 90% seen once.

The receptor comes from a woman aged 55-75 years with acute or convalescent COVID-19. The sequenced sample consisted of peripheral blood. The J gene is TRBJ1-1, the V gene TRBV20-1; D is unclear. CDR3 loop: CSASGGEMNTEAFF. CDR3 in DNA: TGCAGTGCTAGTGGCGGTGAAATGAACACTGAAGCTTTCTTT.